These T cell receptor beta chains were read from a single sample in a study of T cells after yellow fever vaccination. TCRdb re-analysed the 5' RACE reads in MiXCR, keeping a single row per CDR3 protein. The sample records tens of thousands of distinct CDR3 sequences, about 5% being singletons. This material consisted of PBMCs, either bulk or a sorted T-cell subset (CD4+, CD8+, memory, or dextramer-sorted; not recorded which), taken on the day of the yellow fever booster vaccination. These receptors originate from a man between 18 and 29 years old who received the YFV17D yellow fever vaccine. Both conserved end residues are part of each CDR3. The order of the fields is J gene, D gene, clone size, V gene, CDR3 DNA, CDR3 protein. A D gene is named only where the DNA matches it firmly. Clone size, where shown, is once, few, many, or a class for clones that have expanded.

j_call: TRBJ1-1
d_call: NA
clone_size: few
v_call: TRBV12-5
cdr3_nt: TGTGCTAGTAGGGGGAGTGAAGCTTTCTTT
cdr3_aa: CASRGSEAFF

j_call: TRBJ2-5
d_call: NA
clone_size: many
v_call: TRBV6-5
cdr3_nt: TGTGCCAGCAGTCTTGACAGATCCCAAGAGACCCAGTACTTC
cdr3_aa: CASSLDRSQETQYF

j_call: TRBJ2-1
d_call: NA
clone_size: few
v_call: TRBV7-9
cdr3_nt: TGTGCCAGCAGCTTAACATCTAGCGCCCCCAATGAGCAGTTCTTC
cdr3_aa: CASSLTSSAPNEQFF

j_call: TRBJ2-7
d_call: TRBD2
clone_size: many
v_call: TRBV5-1
cdr3_nt: TGCGCCAGCAGCTTTGGGGGGGACGTCTACGAGCAGTACTTC
cdr3_aa: CASSFGGDVYEQYF

j_call: TRBJ2-1
d_call: TRBD1
clone_size: many
v_call: TRBV29-1
cdr3_nt: TGCAGCGTTGAAGAGTCAGGACAGGGTTCGAATGAGCAGTTCTTC
cdr3_aa: CSVEESGQGSNEQFF

j_call: TRBJ1-2
d_call: TRBD1
clone_size: many
v_call: TRBV10-3
cdr3_nt: TGTGCCATCAGTAGAATGGACAGGGTGGCGTATGGCTACACCTTC
cdr3_aa: CAISRMDRVAYGYTF

j_call: TRBJ2-7
d_call: NA
clone_size: few
v_call: TRBV4-3
cdr3_nt: TGCGCCAGCAGCCAAGAAACTGCTACCTACGAGCAGTACTTC
cdr3_aa: CASSQETATYEQYF

j_call: TRBJ2-1
d_call: NA
clone_size: few
v_call: TRBV28
cdr3_nt: TGTGCCAGCAGTAGTTGGGCAAACTCCTACAATGAGCAGTTCTTC
cdr3_aa: CASSSWANSYNEQFF

j_call: TRBJ2-5
d_call: TRBD2
clone_size: few
v_call: TRBV20-1
cdr3_nt: TGCAGTGCTAGAGCTCTAAGGAGCGGGGGGGCCGGGGAGACCCAGTACTTC
cdr3_aa: CSARALRSGGAGETQYF

j_call: TRBJ2-3
d_call: TRBD2
clone_size: many
v_call: TRBV7-3
cdr3_nt: TGTGCCAGCAGCTTATCCCTAGCGGGGGGGCCGATTAGCACAGATACGCAGTATTTT
cdr3_aa: CASSLSLAGGPISTDTQYF

j_call: TRBJ1-2
d_call: NA
clone_size: few
v_call: TRBV4-1
cdr3_nt: TGCGCCAGCAGCCAAGGAGCTGCGAACGGGGGCTATGGCTACACCTTC
cdr3_aa: CASSQGAANGGYGYTF

j_call: TRBJ1-6
d_call: TRBD1
clone_size: NA
v_call: TRBV5-4
cdr3_nt: TGTGCCAGCAGCTTGGGGGACAGAGGGAATTCACCCCTCCACTTT
cdr3_aa: CASSLGDRGNSPLHF

j_call: TRBJ2-3
d_call: NA
clone_size: NA
v_call: TRBV5-1
cdr3_nt: TGCGCCAGCAGCTTGGCGGGGACGGCGGGCGATACGCAGTATTTT
cdr3_aa: CASSLAGTAGDTQYF

j_call: TRBJ2-7
d_call: NA
clone_size: NA
v_call: TRBV5-1
cdr3_nt: TGCGCCAGCAGCCCCGCGGTAAACCTCGAGCAGTACTTC
cdr3_aa: CASSPAVNLEQYF

j_call: TRBJ2-7
d_call: TRBD2
clone_size: many
v_call: TRBV20-1
cdr3_nt: TGCAGTGCTCCTAGCGGGGGACCCTACGAGCAGTACTTC
cdr3_aa: CSAPSGGPYEQYF

j_call: TRBJ1-6
d_call: NA
clone_size: many
v_call: TRBV12-3/TRBV12-4
cdr3_nt: TGTGCCAGCAGTTTGGGACCCCCACCCCTCCACTTT
cdr3_aa: CASSLGPPPLHF

j_call: TRBJ2-3
d_call: NA
clone_size: many
v_call: TRBV7-6
cdr3_nt: TGTGCCAGCAGCCTCGAGGGGGGTTTTGATACGCAGTATTTT
cdr3_aa: CASSLEGGFDTQYF

j_call: TRBJ2-3
d_call: NA
clone_size: NA
v_call: TRBV6-6
cdr3_nt: TGTGCCAGCAGTTCCACTCTTACTAGCACAGATACGCAGTATTTT
cdr3_aa: CASSSTLTSTDTQYF

j_call: TRBJ1-5
d_call: NA
clone_size: few
v_call: TRBV12-3/TRBV12-4
cdr3_nt: TGTGCCAGCAGTTTAGTAGGGTTCGGTCAGCCCCAGCATTTT
cdr3_aa: CASSLVGFGQPQHF

j_call: TRBJ1-4
d_call: NA
clone_size: medium-sized
v_call: TRBV10-3
cdr3_nt: TGTGCCATCAGTGAGTCGACGCGGCACCCGTGGATTGAAAAACTGTTTTTT
cdr3_aa: CAISESTRHPWIEKLFF

j_call: TRBJ1-2
d_call: NA
clone_size: NA
v_call: TRBV19
cdr3_nt: TGTGCCAGTAGTCTTACAGGGCCACAACTGGGTGGCTACACCTTC
cdr3_aa: CASSLTGPQLGGYTF

j_call: TRBJ2-6
d_call: NA
clone_size: NA
v_call: TRBV7-9
cdr3_nt: TGTGCCCAGCAGAAAAACTCTGGGGCCAACGTCCTGACTTTC
cdr3_aa: CAQQKNSGANVLTF

j_call: TRBJ2-3
d_call: TRBD2
clone_size: NA
v_call: TRBV7-2
cdr3_nt: TGTGCCAGCAGCTCCTCGGGGGGAACGCAGTATTTT
cdr3_aa: CASSSSGGTQYF

j_call: TRBJ1-1
d_call: NA
clone_size: few
v_call: TRBV5-1
cdr3_nt: TGCGCCAGCAGCTTCCTACCGGACAGGAACACTGAAGCTTTCTTT
cdr3_aa: CASSFLPDRNTEAFF

j_call: TRBJ2-6
d_call: TRBD1
clone_size: NA
v_call: TRBV28
cdr3_nt: TGTGCCAGCACCGGGACAGGTGCTTTCTCTGGGGCCAACGTCCTGACTTTC
cdr3_aa: CASTGTGAFSGANVLTF

j_call: TRBJ2-3
d_call: TRBD2
clone_size: few
v_call: TRBV4-2
cdr3_nt: TGTGCCAGCAGCCAGAGTGCCGGGACTAGCGCAGGCCCGCGGGGATACACAGATACGCAGTATTTT
cdr3_aa: CASSQSAGTSAGPRGYTDTQYF

j_call: TRBJ2-1
d_call: TRBD1
clone_size: many
v_call: TRBV7-6
cdr3_nt: TGTGCCAGCAGTTCGGACAGGGCCAATGAGCAGTTCTTC
cdr3_aa: CASSSDRANEQFF

j_call: TRBJ2-2
d_call: TRBD1
clone_size: NA
v_call: TRBV5-4
cdr3_nt: TGTGCCAGCAGCCCGGGACAGGGGAACGCCGGGGAGCTGTTTTTT
cdr3_aa: CASSPGQGNAGELFF

j_call: TRBJ2-3
d_call: NA
clone_size: many
v_call: TRBV3-1
cdr3_nt: TGTGCCAGCAGCCAAGTCGCCACTCAGCAAGGGGATACGCAGTATTTT
cdr3_aa: CASSQVATQQGDTQYF

j_call: TRBJ2-5
d_call: TRBD2
clone_size: many
v_call: TRBV7-2
cdr3_nt: TGTGCCAGCAGCCTAGCGGGGGCCTTCCAAGAGACCCAGTACTTC
cdr3_aa: CASSLAGAFQETQYF

j_call: TRBJ1-1
d_call: NA
clone_size: few
v_call: TRBV6-5
cdr3_nt: TGTGCCAGCAACCCCGGGGGGGTCTCTGAAGCTTTCTTT
cdr3_aa: CASNPGGVSEAFF

j_call: TRBJ2-3
d_call: NA
clone_size: NA
v_call: TRBV7-2
cdr3_nt: TGTGCCAGCAGCTTGCGTTGGGGGGCAGATACGCAGTATTTT
cdr3_aa: CASSLRWGADTQYF

j_call: TRBJ2-7
d_call: TRBD1
clone_size: NA
v_call: TRBV2
cdr3_nt: TGTGCCAGCAGCCGGACAGGGAAAGCCTACGAGCAGTACTTC
cdr3_aa: CASSRTGKAYEQYF

j_call: TRBJ1-2
d_call: NA
clone_size: many
v_call: TRBV4-1
cdr3_nt: TGCGCCAGCAGCCAAGGTGGCAGCTATGGCTACACCTTC
cdr3_aa: CASSQGGSYGYTF

j_call: TRBJ1-1
d_call: TRBD1
clone_size: many
v_call: TRBV27
cdr3_nt: TGTGCCAGCAGTACCAGGGGGTGGACTGAAGCTTTCTTT
cdr3_aa: CASSTRGWTEAFF

j_call: TRBJ2-5
d_call: NA
clone_size: many
v_call: TRBV20-1
cdr3_nt: TGCAGTGCGCGGGGCCAACTAGAGACCCTAGAGACCCAGTACTTC
cdr3_aa: CSARGQLETLETQYF

j_call: TRBJ2-5
d_call: TRBD1
clone_size: NA
v_call: TRBV6-5
cdr3_nt: TGTGCCAGCAGTTACGGTGACAGGGTCGGGGAGACCCAGTACTTC
cdr3_aa: CASSYGDRVGETQYF

j_call: TRBJ2-1
d_call: NA
clone_size: many
v_call: TRBV5-1
cdr3_nt: TGCGCCAGCAACCACTTCCGCTGTCAAGTCCAGTTCTTC
cdr3_aa: CASNHFRCQVQFF

j_call: TRBJ2-3
d_call: NA
clone_size: NA
v_call: TRBV6-4
cdr3_nt: TGTGCCAGCAGTGTCGGGTCGAACACAGATACGCAGTATTTT
cdr3_aa: CASSVGSNTDTQYF

j_call: TRBJ2-1
d_call: NA
clone_size: NA
v_call: TRBV24-1
cdr3_nt: TGTGCCACCAGTTTTCAGGGGTACAATGAGCAGTTCTTC
cdr3_aa: CATSFQGYNEQFF

j_call: TRBJ2-5
d_call: NA
clone_size: NA
v_call: TRBV7-9
cdr3_nt: TGTGCCAGCAGCTTAGCCGCAGGACAAGAGACCCAGTACTTC
cdr3_aa: CASSLAAGQETQYF